Below are 14 T cell receptor beta chains sequenced from a single sample in a study of blood T cell repertoires in COVID-19. Libraries were prepared by immunoSEQ multiplex PCR; TCRdb keeps only in-frame clonotypes and omits some of them. The data contain 300,000 to 500,000 clones, approximately 87% of them singletons. The sample comprised PBMCs or T cells enriched from blood (not recorded which). All receptors derive from a woman in her 30s with acute COVID-19.

Concerning this clone itself: At one end the junction does not follow the germline gene, possibly because of a read error. This chain connects TRBV18 to TRBJ1-6, with a weak D call TRBD1 (5 bases). The CDR3 contains 13 residues. The germline CDR1 and CDR2 sequences are KGHSH and LQKENI. CDR3 sequence: CASSPRDNSPLHF. The CDR3 nucleotides read TGTGCCAGCTCACCCAGGGATAACTCACCCCTCCACTTT.

The gene calls are TRBV7-2 and TRBJ1-2; 10 bases map to TRBD1. Trimming at V came to 2 bases and at J to 4 bases, leaving 4 bases not matched to a gene. CDR3 length equals 15 residues. Germline CDR1 is SGHTA and CDR2 is FQGNSA. The CDR3 is CASSLQTGGGYGYTF. The CDR3 coding sequence is TGTGCCAGCAGCTTACAGACAGGGGGCGGCTATGGCTACACCTTC.

This rearrangement joins TRBV6-2 or TRBV6-3 to TRBJ2-1; 14 bases fit TRBD2. Germline assignment: CDR1 MNHEY and CDR2 SVGEGT. With V trimmed by 2 bases and J by 7 bases, 10 bases remained unmatched. The CDR3 consists of 18 residues. This CDR3 reads CASSYNRLAGGPENEQFF. In nucleotides, the CDR3 is TGTGCCAGCAGTTACAACCGACTAGCGGGGGGGCCGGAGAATGAGCAGTTCTTC.

The chain uses TRBV7-6 and TRBJ2-1, with TRBD2 matching over 12 bases. The germline V gene has CDR1 SGHVS and CDR2 FNYEAQ. This CDR3 region has 17 residues. The trim removed 4 bases at V and 3 bases at J, leaving 7 bases unmatched. The CDR3 DNA is TGTGCCAGCAGCTCCCCCCAACTAGCGGGGGGCTACAATGAGCAGTTCTTC. This codes for CASSSPQLAGGYNEQFF.

Concerning this clone: Other nucleotide sequences in the sample specify the same CDR3. The chain recombines TRBV29-1 with TRBJ1-2; the D is unclear. Trimming removed 5 bases at V and 2 bases at J, with 6 bases between. Germline V CDR1 and CDR2: SQVTM, ANQGSEA. This CDR3 contains 11 residues. In DNA form, the CDR3 reads TGCAGCGTTCCGGGAAACTATGGCTACACCTTC. Translated: CSVPGNYGYTF. Full variable domain (missing parts from reference TRBV29-1 and TRBJ1-2): SAVISQKPSRDICQRGTSLTIQCQVDSQVTMMFWYRQQPGQSLTLIATANQGSEATYESGFVIDKFPISRPNLTFSTLTVSNMSPEDSSIYLCSVPGNYGYTFGSGTRLTVV.

The V call is TRBV7-7, the J call TRBJ2-5, with D perhaps matching TRBD2 (7 bases). With 2 bases removed from V and 5 bases from J, the gap between germline ends came to 15 bases. The CDR3 length is 15 residues. The germline V gene has CDR1 SSHAT and CDR2 FNYEAQ (reference sequence). CDR3 residues: CASSLSGGGYETQYF. The CDR3 nucleotides are TGTGCCAGCAGCTTATCAGGCGGGGGCTATGAGACCCAGTACTTC.

The rearrangement uses TRBV5-6 and TRBJ2-2, with D maybe TRBD1 (5 bases). Germline CDR1 is SGHDT and CDR2 is YYEEEE. CDR3 size: 16 residues. Trimming removed 6 bases from V and 8 bases from J, with 23 bases in between. CDR3 amino acids: CASTTGAGYESGELFF. The CDR3 DNA follows: TGTGCCAGCACCACTGGGGCAGGTTATGAATCGGGGGAGCTGTTTTTT. Complete variable domain (other parts from reference TRBV5-6 and TRBJ2-2): DAGVTQSPTHLIKTRGQQVTLRCSPKSGHDTVSWYQQALGQGPQFIFQYYEEEERQRGNFPDRFSGHQFPNYSSELNVNALLLGDSALYLCASTTGAGYESGELFFGEGSRLTVL.

The rearrangement links TRBV11-2 to TRBJ1-1; possible D gene TRBD1, 6 bases. The CDR3 consists of 16 residues. Germline V lookup: CDR1 SGHAT, CDR2 FQNNGV. Trimming shortened V by 0 bases and J by 6 bases, and 17 bases separated the two germline ends. The CDR3 protein is CASSLEVRGSLAEAFF. The CDR3 DNA reads as TGTGCCAGCAGCTTAGAAGTCAGGGGTTCTCTGGCTGAAGCTTTCTTT. The full variable domain, completed using reference TRBV11-2 and TRBJ1-1, is EAGVAQSPRYKIIEKRQSVAFWCNPISGHATLYWYQQILGQGPKLLIQFQNNGVVDDSQLPKDRFSAERLKGVDSTLKIQPAKLEDSAVYLCASSLEVRGSLAEAFFGQGTRLTVV.

This chain connects TRBV7-3 to TRBJ2-7, with a tentative D call TRBD2 (5 bases). Germline V gene lookup returns CDR1 SGHTA and CDR2 FQGTGA. CDR3 size: 17 residues. The V end lost 4 bases, the J end lost 2 bases, and 21 bases lay between the germline ends. CDR3: CASSSRPTRGLAYEQYF. DNA for the CDR3: TGTGCCAGCAGCTCCCGCCCTACAAGAGGGCTGGCCTACGAGCAGTACTTC.

This chain uses TRBV7-2 with TRBJ2-7, with a possible D match to TRBD2 (6 bases). Deletions cut 1 base from V and 1 base from J, with 11 bases between. CDR3 size: 15 residues. CDR1 is SGHTA and CDR2 is FQGNSA in the germline V gene. CDR3 region: CASSLEAGSSYEQYF. CDR3 sequence (DNA): TGTGCCAGCAGCTTAGAAGCGGGCAGTTCCTACGAGCAGTACTTC.

This chain uses TRBV9 with TRBJ1-1, with no clear D. The CDR3 length is 14 residues. Germline CDR1 SGDLS, CDR2 YYNGEE. V was cut by 0 bases and J by 1 base, with 7 bases left in between. CDR3 loop: CASSVGSRNTEAFF. CDR3 nucleotides: TGTGCCAGCAGCGTAGGTAGCAGGAACACTGAAGCTTTCTTT.

This clone appeared once. J is TRBJ1-5 and V is TRBV5-8; D uncertain. The CDR3 has 12 amino acids. The germline gives CDR1 SGHTS, CDR2 YDEGEE. Trimming took off 6 bases at V and 6 bases at J, with 10 bases between the two ends. The CDR3 spells CASTRGFQPQHF. In nucleotides, the CDR3 is TGTGCCAGCACCCGGGGTTTTCAGCCCCAGCATTTT. Full variable domain (remainder filled in from reference TRBV5-8 and TRBJ1-5): EAGVTQSPTHLIKTRGQQATLRCSPISGHTSVYWYQQALGLGLQFLLWYDEGEERNRGNFPPRFSGRQFPNYSSELNVNALELEDSALYLCASTRGFQPQHFGDGTRLSIL.

The chain employs TRBV5-5 and TRBJ2-7; TRBD1 might be the D (5 bases). The CDR3 extends over 16 amino acids. Trimming cost V 2 bases and J 2 bases, with 17 bases left between them. CDR1 SGHKS and CDR2 YYEKEE come from the germline V gene (reference sequence). Written as DNA, the CDR3 is TGTGCCAGCAGCTTCCCCCTGGCAGGGAATCCCTACGAGCAGTACTTC. Translation gives CASSFPLAGNPYEQYF.

About this clone itself: The sample contains more than one DNA sequence encoding this CDR3. The chain joins TRBV7-3 to TRBJ2-7; 7 nucleotides match TRBD1. J gave up 3 bases and V 3 bases, and 2 bases lay outside the gene matches. The CDR3 loop spans 13 amino acids. Germline values: CDR1 SGHTA, CDR2 FQGTGA. CDR3 bases: TGTGCCAGCAGCTTGGCAGGGGGCTACGAGCAGTACTTC. This encodes CASSLAGGYEQYF.